The next 24 T cell receptor beta chains were all read from a single sample in a study of glioma-infiltrating T cells. The iRepertoire nested amplicon-rescue multiplex PCR amplified TCR alpha and beta CDR3s from RNA. Using its own MiXCR run on the multiplex PCR reads, TCRdb lists one record per CDR3 protein. The repertoire consists of 100,000 to 150,000 distinct CDR3 sequences, with roughly 25% occurring once and the leading ten covering roughly 15%. Material: glioma tissue, nonneoplastic brain tissue, or PBMCs (not recorded which). The receptor source for this set is a human donor with low-grade glioma or glioblastoma, undergoing nonglioma brain surgery, or in good health (not recorded which).

CDR3 nucleotide sequence: TGCGCCAGCAGCTTGGCGGACAGGGGATACACCGGGGAGCTGTTTTTT. This encodes CASSLADRGYTGELFF. The V gene is TRBV5-1, the J gene TRBJ2-2; 9 bases align to TRBD1. This CDR3 contains 16 residues. V lost 0 bases and J lost 3; bases outside the gene matches: 3. Germline CDR1 is SGHRS and CDR2 is YFSETQ.

This clonotype counts as medium-sized (0.01 to 0.1%). The chain recombines TRBV4-3 with TRBJ2-6; perhaps TRBD1 as D (6 bases). Germline V gene lookup returns CDR1 LGHNA and CDR2 YSLEER. CDR3 length: 18 residues. The V end was cut by 4 bases, the J end by 1 base, with 17 bases between. This CDR3 is CASSRSWTETSGANVLTF. The DNA for the CDR3 is TGCGCCAGCAGCCGGTCCTGGACAGAGACATCTGGGGCCAACGTCCTGACTTTC.

A note on this clonotype: A much more abundant neighbour one base away suggests this may be a read error. The J gene is TRBJ2-5, the V gene TRBV29-1, with 8 bases lining up with TRBD1. Germline V gives CDR1 SQVTM, CDR2 ANQGSEA. The J segment lost 7 bases and the V segment lost 8 bases, leaving 15 bases of the junction unmatched. The CDR3 covers 14 residues. The CDR3 bases are TGCAGCCTTGGCTTGGACAGGGAAGGTGGGACCCAGTACTTC. Residues: CSLGLDREGGTQYF. Variable domain in full (rest from reference TRBV29-1 and TRBJ2-5): SAVISQKPSRDICQRGTSLTIQCQVDSQVTMMFWYRQQPGQSLTLIATANQGSEATYESGFVIDKFPISRPNLTFSTLTVSNMSPEDSSIYLCSLGLDREGGTQYFGPGTRLLVL.

A note on this clonotype: This may be a read error: a much more frequent sequence differs by one nucleotide. The chain is built from TRBV29-1 and TRBJ2-1, with 12 bases lining up with TRBD2. The V gene's germline CDR1 is SQVTM and CDR2 ANQGSEA. This CDR3 contains 12 residues. CDR3 sequence reads: CNIRTSGNHRFF. Written as DNA, the CDR3 is TGCAACATTCGGACTAGCGGGAATCACCGGTTCTTC.

This clonotype was seen repeatedly, ten times or more. The CDR3 reads CASSPTRLAQETQYF. DNA for the CDR3: TGCGCCAGCAGCCCTACGCGACTAGCCCAAGAGACCCAGTACTTC. V and J are TRBV10-2 and TRBJ2-5; 7 positions match TRBD2. The CDR3 sequence is 15 residues long. Looked up from germline, CDR1 is WSHSY and CDR2 is SAAADI. V gave up 6 bases and J gave up 1 base; unmatched junction bases: 8.

This clonotype was seen a few times. The CDR3 nucleotides read TGCAGCGCGGCCTACGGGAGCTCCTACAATGAGCAGTTCTTC. Translated, it gives CSAAYGSSYNEQFF. The V call is TRBV29-1, the J call TRBJ2-1; tentative D call: TRBD2 (6 bases). Trimming stripped 7 bases from V and 0 bases from J, with 13 bases between. The CDR3 spans 14 residues. Germline loops: CDR1 SQVTM, CDR2 ANQGSEA.

This clonotype has a handful of counts. This may arise from a read error, as a much more abundant clone is one base away. The chain combines TRBV2 with TRBJ2-3, with D perhaps matching TRBD2 (5 bases). Per germline, CDR1 SNHLY and CDR2 FYNNEI. This CDR3 has 15 amino acids. CDR3 residues: CANSFGRGSTDTQYF. The CDR3 region has the DNA TGTGCCAACAGTTTCGGACGGGGAAGCACAGATACGCAGTATTTT.

This clonotype was picked up many times. The genes are TRBV20-1 and TRBJ2-1; maybe TRBD2 (6 bases). The CDR3 has 14 amino acids. The V gene's germline CDR1 is DFQATT and CDR2 SNEGSKA (reference sequence). The V gene lost 7 bases and the J gene lost 3 bases, with 16 bases spanning the gap. As DNA, the CDR3 is TGCAGTGGCACACCGGGACTGAGCTACAATGAGCAGTTCTTC. Protein: CSGTPGLSYNEQFF.

As concerns this clonotype: A read error may be the cause here, since a much bigger clone is one base away. The chain uses TRBV4-1 and TRBJ1-1; D gene ambiguous. The germline V gene encodes CDR1 MGHRA and CDR2 YSYEKL. The CDR3 totals 14 residues. The CDR3 DNA reads as TGCGCCAGCAACTGGGGAGGGAGGAACACTGAACCTTTCTTT. It yields the protein CASNWGGRNTEPFF.

The V gene is TRBV3-1, the J gene TRBJ2-1, with 8 bases fitting TRBD2. The germline gives CDR1 LGHDT, CDR2 YNNKEL (reference sequence). The V gene end was trimmed by 1 base and the J gene end by 5 bases; junction bases not matched to a gene: 4. The CDR3 has 15 residues. CDR3 loop: CASSQVTSGNNEQFF. The CDR3 DNA reads as TGTGCCAGCAGCCAAGTTACTAGCGGTAACAATGAGCAGTTCTTC.

This clonotype was seen at least ten times. The chain is built from TRBV15 and TRBJ2-7; TRBD2 aligns across 10 bases. CDR1 and CDR2 (germline): LNHNV, YYDKDF (reference sequence). The V and J ends lost 0 bases and 4 bases, in that order; junction bases with no gene match: 9. The CDR3 runs 17 residues. CDR3 bases: TGTGCCACCAGCAGAGATCGAGCGGGGGGGGGCGCATACGAGCAGTACTTC. Protein product: CATSRDRAGGGAYEQYF. The variable domain in full, with the rest retrieved from reference TRBV15 and TRBJ2-7, is DAMVIQNPRYQVTQFGKPVTLSCSQTLNHNVMYWYQQKSSQAPKLLFHYYDKDFNNEADTPDNFQSRRPNTSFCFLDIRSPGLGDTAMYLCATSRDRAGGGAYEQYFGPGTRLTVT.

Ten or more counts support this clonotype. V gene TRBV27 combines with J gene TRBJ2-2; no reliable D call. Trimming removed 3 bases from V and 4 bases from J, with 9 bases in between. Germline values: CDR1 MNHEY, CDR2 SMNVEV (reference sequence). The CDR3 runs to 14 residues. The CDR3 sequence: CASSFSQLTGELFF. The CDR3 DNA follows: TGTGCCAGCAGTTTTTCCCAGCTCACCGGGGAGCTGTTTTTT.

This clonotype has a count of ten or more. The chain employs TRBV6-1 and TRBJ2-1, with D hard to call. The germline CDR1 and CDR2 sequences are MNHNS and SASEGT. This CDR3 is 15 amino acids long. The V gene lost 9 bases and the J gene lost 8 bases, with 23 bases spanning the gap. As DNA, the CDR3 is TGTGCCAGTAAACCTGCCAGCGTAACTATGGATGAGCAGTTCTTC. Translating gives CASKPASVTMDEQFF.

This clonotype came up once. A read error may explain this, as a much larger clone is one base away. The chain is built from TRBV3-1 and TRBJ2-3; no definite D call. Trimming stripped 1 base from V and 0 bases from J, with 11 bases between. Germline V gene lookup returns CDR1 LGHDT and CDR2 YNNKEL (reference sequence). The CDR3 loop spans 16 amino acids. The CDR3 DNA sequence: TGTGCCAGCAGCCAAGGAATGACGCCGAGCACAGATACGCAGTATTTT. This encodes CASSQGMTPSTDTQYF.

This clonotype was picked up many times. Mismatch with germline at one junction end may stem from a read error. V is TRBV12-3 or TRBV12-4 and J is TRBJ2-3; 11 nucleotides agree with TRBD2. This CDR3 comprises 15 residues. CDR3 bases: TGTGCCAGCAGATTAGCGGGAGGGCGCACAGATACGCAGTATTTT. This codes for CASRLAGGRTDTQYF.

In this sample, this clonotype turned up many times. The chain is built from TRBV6-1 and TRBJ2-7, with TRBD2 matching 10 bases. Germline CDR1 is MNHNS and CDR2 is SASEGT. The ends lost 0 bases at V and 3 bases at J; junction bases unmatched: 5. CDR3 size: 16 residues. CDR3 loop: CASSEASGRSGYEQYF. CDR3 nucleotides: TGTGCCAGCAGTGAAGCTAGCGGGAGGTCTGGCTACGAGCAGTACTTC.

V usage is TRBV2 and J usage is TRBJ2-5; 7 nucleotides align to TRBD2. Trimming at V came to 6 bases and at J to 5 bases, leaving 9 bases not matched to a gene. CDR3 length: 14 amino acids. Germline assignment: CDR1 SNHLY and CDR2 FYNNEI. The CDR3 protein is CASSPGLAAETQYF. The CDR3 DNA reads TGTGCCAGCAGCCCCGGGCTAGCGGCGGAGACCCAGTACTTC.

This clonotype was seen at least ten times. This rearrangement joins TRBV19 to TRBJ1-1; D may be TRBD1 (6 bases). CDR3 size: 15 residues. Germline CDR1 and CDR2: LNHDA and SQIVND (reference sequence). V was pared by 3 bases and J by 5 bases, with 16 bases between. The CDR3 DNA sequence: TGTGCCAGTAGTATTGGACCTACAGGGTATACTGAAGCTTTCTTT. As protein: CASSIGPTGYTEAFF.

Comments on this clonotype: Being one base from a much bigger clone, this may be a read error. The V and J genes are TRBV4-3 and TRBJ2-7, with D unresolved. This CDR3 is 15 amino acids long. CDR1 LGHNA and CDR2 YSLEER come from the germline V gene. The CDR3 sequence is CASRQGTASLYEQYF. For the CDR3, the DNA is TGCGCCAGCAGACAAGGTACAGCAAGCCTCTACGAGCAGTACTTC.

The table lists this clonotype with many counts. V usage is TRBV5-1 and J usage is TRBJ2-3; either TRBD1 or TRBD2 may fit D (6 bases each). CDR1 is SGHRS, CDR2 YFSETQ, per germline. With 4 bases removed from V and 3 bases from J, the gap between germline ends came to 15 bases. This CDR3 region has 15 residues. The CDR3 here is CASSRGVSLTDTQYF. CDR3 bases: TGCGCCAGCAGCAGGGGGGTCAGTTTGACAGATACGCAGTATTTT. Variable domain in full (rest from reference TRBV5-1 and TRBJ2-3): KAGVTQTPRYLIKTRGQQVTLSCSPISGHRSVSWYQQTPGQGLQFLFEYFSETQRNKGNFPGRFSGRQFSNSRSEMNVSTLELGDSALYLCASSRGVSLTDTQYFGPGTRLTVL.

This clonotype came up many times. The chain employs TRBV18 and TRBJ2-3, with a tentative D call TRBD1 (5 bases). The germline gives CDR1 KGHSH, CDR2 LQKENI. CDR3 size: 13 residues. Trimming took 2 bases from V and 5 from J, leaving 8 bases between them. The CDR3: CASSPSQGDTQYF. The DNA of the CDR3 is TGTGCCAGCTCACCATCTCAGGGAGATACGCAGTATTTT.

This clonotype was detected many times. V and J are TRBV14 and TRBJ2-3; no definite D call. Germline CDR1 SGHDN, CDR2 FVKESK. The CDR3 has 13 residues. Trimming cost V 1 base and J 7 bases, with 9 bases left between them. The CDR3 spells CASSQGSSNTQYF. Written as DNA, the CDR3 is TGTGCCAGCAGCCAAGGGTCCAGCAATACGCAGTATTTT.

This clonotype came up many times. The gene calls are TRBV4-1 and TRBJ2-1; D is unresolved. The germline V gene encodes CDR1 MGHRA and CDR2 YSYEKL. This CDR3 comprises 15 residues. Trimming took 4 bases from V and 7 from J, leaving 17 bases between them. The CDR3 region is CASSPTMGILNEQFF. The DNA of the CDR3 is TGCGCCAGCAGCCCGACGATGGGGATCCTAAATGAGCAGTTCTTC.

This clonotype was seen at least ten times. The junction shows a germline mismatch at one end, possibly a read error. V gene TRBV3-1 combines with J gene TRBJ2-3; D is uncertain. Germline loops: CDR1 LGHDT, CDR2 YNNKEL (reference sequence). This CDR3 spans 13 amino acids. This CDR3 reads CASSDSFSLWIFF. In nucleotides, the CDR3 is TGTGCCAGCAGCGACTCCTTTTCCCTTTGGATTTTTTTT.